A single sample is the source of the 8 T cell receptor beta chains below, sequenced in a study of shared T cell receptors in the human thymus. Here immunoSEQ multiplex PCR was the method, and the copy in TCRdb shows in-frame clones only, minus some. Of about 540,000 clones listed, around 78% are singletons. Another study also made use of these data, one on human thymus T cells.

The sequenced sample consisted of thymocytes. The receptors stem from a boy younger than two with a congenital heart defect.

The V and J genes are TRBV14 and TRBJ2-5, with TRBD2 identical over 13 bases. Germline V gene data show CDR1 as SGHDN and CDR2 as FVKESK. The V segment lost 5 bases and the J segment 0 bases; nucleotides outside the gene matches: 3. CDR3 size: 16 residues. This CDR3 reads CASSYGTSGDQETQYF. CDR3 bases: TGTGCCAGCAGCTACGGGACTAGCGGGGACCAAGAGACCCAGTACTTC.

J is TRBJ2-3 and V is TRBV6-6; the match to TRBD2 covers 7 bases. V was pared by 8 bases and J by 5 bases, with 16 bases of the junction left unmatched. This CDR3 region has 16 residues. Germline-derived CDR1 and CDR2 are MNHNY and SVGAGI (reference sequence). The CDR3 bases are TGTGCCAGCTCCCCGAGGGGCGGGAGCAGGATAGATACGCAGTATTTT. Translating it yields CASSPRGGSRIDTQYF.

The chain recombines TRBV4-3 with TRBJ2-1; 9 bases fit TRBD2. Looked up from germline, CDR1 is LGHNA and CDR2 is YSLEER. The CDR3 spans 15 residues. The V and J ends lost 1 base and 4 bases, in that order; junction bases with no gene match: 2. As DNA, the CDR3 is TGCGCCAGCAGCCAAGGCGGGAGGGAATACAATGAGCAGTTCTTC. It translates to CASSQGGREYNEQFF.

This chain uses TRBV5-4 with TRBJ1-2; D is perhaps TRBD1 (5 bases). This CDR3 is 17 amino acids long. Germline V gene lookup returns CDR1 SGHNT and CDR2 YYREEE (reference sequence). With 0 bases removed from V and 0 bases from J, the gap between germline ends came to 15 bases. CDR3 loop: CASSLAQQDAANYGYTF. The CDR3 region has the DNA TGTGCCAGCAGCTTGGCGCAACAGGACGCAGCTAACTATGGCTACACCTTC.

The rearrangement joins TRBV10-3 to TRBJ2-1; TRBD2 matches at 9 bases. Looked up from germline, CDR1 is ENHRY and CDR2 is SYGVKD. This CDR3 region has 16 residues. The J segment lost 2 bases and the V segment lost 8 bases, leaving 10 bases of the junction unmatched. The CDR3: CAIGPSGRPPYNEQFF. The CDR3 nucleotides read TGTGCCATCGGGCCAAGCGGGAGGCCCCCCTACAATGAGCAGTTCTTC.

The gene calls are TRBV27 and TRBJ2-1, with TRBD2 matching over 14 bases. This CDR3 has 17 residues. Trimming at V came to 6 bases and at J to 9 bases, leaving 13 bases not matched to a gene. Germline V lookup: CDR1 MNHEY, CDR2 SMNVEV (reference sequence). In DNA form, the CDR3 reads TGTGCCAGCAGCGACCTGTCGGGACTAGCGGGAGCGGGTGAGCAGTTCTTC. Encoded protein: CASSDLSGLAGAGEQFF.

This clone appeared once. V usage is TRBV6-6 and J usage is TRBJ2-5, with TRBD1 matching over 8 bases. Germline V gene data show CDR1 as MNHNY and CDR2 as SVGAGI (reference sequence). Trimming cost V 0 bases and J 1 base; bases outside gene matches: 4. CDR3 size: 16 residues. As DNA, the CDR3 is TGTGCCAGCAGTTACTCGGACAGGGATAGCCAAGAGACCCAGTACTTC. Translation: CASSYSDRDSQETQYF.

This chain connects TRBV6-5 to TRBJ1-3; D is possibly TRBD1 (6 bases). CDR1 and CDR2 (germline): MNHEY, SVGAGI. The CDR3 runs to 15 residues. Trimming stripped 7 bases from V and 5 bases from J, with 18 bases between. The CDR3 spells CASTGTAGARNTIYF. For the CDR3, the DNA is TGTGCCAGCACCGGCACGGCGGGGGCCCGAAACACCATATATTTT.